The 6 T cell receptor beta chains reported below all come from one sample, sequenced in a study of cytomegalovirus exposure and HLA in healthy donors. 13 Jbeta primers and 60 Vbeta primers were used for the PCR. Assay used: immunoSEQ multiplex PCR; TCRdb lists only in-frame clones, some missing. The sample includes under 55,000 clones, approximately 70% of them seen just once. Sequences were obtained from PBMCs. These receptors came from a woman between 50 and 59 years old in good health and CMV-seronegative.

This clone was counted a single time. V is TRBV30 and J is TRBJ2-3, with 7 bases identical to TRBD2. V lost 2 bases, J lost 4 bases, and 3 bases stayed unmatched. The CDR3 has 13 amino acids. Germline lookup yields CDR1 GTSNPN and CDR2 SVGIG (reference sequence). CDR3 in DNA: TGTGCCTGGAGTCCGGGGGGACCAGATACGCAGTATTTT. Amino acids: CAWSPGGPDTQYF.

The chain uses TRBV5-1 and TRBJ2-3; 7 bases fit TRBD2. J gave up 5 bases and V 4 bases, and 10 bases lay outside the gene matches. The germline V gene has CDR1 SGHRS and CDR2 YFSETQ. The length of the CDR3 is 15 residues. The CDR3 DNA reads as TGCGCCAGCAGCAAGGGACTATCAAGGGAAGATACGCAGTATTTT. Translating gives CASSKGLSREDTQYF.

The V and J genes are TRBV6-1 and TRBJ1-5, with D unresolved. The V end lost 3 bases, the J end lost 6 bases, and 15 bases lay between the germline ends. CDR3 size: 15 residues. CDR1 and CDR2 from the germline V gene are MNHNS and SASEGT. The DNA for the CDR3 is TGTGCCAGCAGTGATTTGGTAGCTCCGAGTCAGCCCCAGCATTTT. Its protein product is CASSDLVAPSQPQHF.

V usage is TRBV7-7 and J usage is TRBJ2-5; 8 bases are a match to TRBD1. The germline gives CDR1 SSHAT, CDR2 FNYEAQ (reference sequence). J gave up 9 bases and V 5 bases, and 8 bases lay outside the gene matches. This CDR3 is 13 amino acids long. The CDR3 region has the DNA TGTGCCAGCAGCCCCCTGACAGGGGAGGCCCAGTACTTC. It encodes CASSPLTGEAQYF.

The rearrangement links TRBV27 to TRBJ2-7; the D gene is possibly TRBD1 (5 bases). Trimming removed 10 bases at V and 1 base at J, with 8 bases between. Germline CDR1 MNHEY, CDR2 SMNVEV (reference sequence). This CDR3 is 11 amino acids long. Here the CDR3 DNA reads TGTGCCACCGGACATTCCTACGAGCAGTACTTC. Translated: CATGHSYEQYF.

The chain uses TRBV21-1 and TRBJ2-7; TRBD2, the table's D call, was not compared with the DNA. TRBV21-1 is a known pseudogene. The CDR3 sequence is 13 residues long. The CDR3 sequence is CASSTCPPDEQYF. In nucleotides, the CDR3 is TGTGCCAGCAGCACCTGCCCACCGGACGAGCAGTACTTC.